The following is a T cell receptor (beta chain) sequence with its context. Enrolled through a virtual design, the participants were between roughly 18 and 89 years of age and came from around 25 US areas. The data stem from a study of blood T cell repertoires in COVID-19. CDR3 length: 13 residues. Trimming cost V 7 bases and J 7 bases; bases outside gene matches: 9. Sequencing used immunoSEQ multiplex PCR; TCRdb keeps in-frame clones, though not all of them. The data hold 250,000 or so clones, with 86% observed a single time. The TCR was taken from a woman in her 50s who had recovered from COVID-19. This chain connects TRBV12-3 or TRBV12-4 to TRBJ1-2; 7 bases map to TRBD1. Source material: PBMCs or T cells enriched from blood (not recorded which). The DNA for the CDR3 is TGTGCCAGCAACTCCGGGACAGAAGTTGGCTACACCTTC. It yields the protein CASNSGTEVGYTF.